This TCR beta chain was captured in a study of T cell responses to AZD1222 COVID-19 vaccine. About the study: Second-dose timings of about 4 or about 12 weeks were pooled. General study results and limits: Distributed over spike, vaccine-associated CD4 TCRs predominated at 160-218 and 743-854. Two AZD1222 doses significantly raised spike-specific TCR breadth and depth over controls.

Germline CDR1 LGHNA, CDR2 YSLEER. Deletions cut 0 bases from V and 0 bases from J, with 8 bases between. The CDR3 runs 15 residues. About this clone: Its antigen is not identified.

The table came from immunoSEQ multiplex PCR; TCRdb's copy has only in-frame clones and leaves some out. The sample has approximately 82,000 clones; 85% to 95% are singletons. The chain combines TRBV4-3 with TRBJ1-1; D remains unclear. The sequences come from peripheral blood, collected on day 0 of AZD1222 vaccination. This clonotype originated in an adult in good health. CDR3 protein: CASSQEGGVNTEAFF. The DNA for the CDR3 is TGCGCCAGCAGCCAAGAGGGTGGGGTGAACACTGAAGCTTTCTTT.